This T cell receptor (beta chain) was documented in a study of neoadjuvant anti-PD-1 for oral cavity cancer. CDR1 and CDR2 (germline): SGHAT, FQNNGV. The CDR3 covers 15 residues. With V trimmed by 1 base and J by 5 bases, 7 bases remained unmatched. Generated by immunoSEQ multiplex PCR, the TCRdb table keeps only in-frame clones and is missing some. In the table there are approximately 9,400 clones, around 68% of which are singletons. As to time point: after neoadjuvant nivolumab, at surgical resection. This sequence originates from a person between 40 and 79 years old with oral cavity squamous cell carcinoma. The sample consisted of PBMCs, taken after nivolumab (anti-PD-1) treatment. V usage is TRBV11-2 and J usage is TRBJ2-5, with 7 bases lining up with TRBD2. The CDR3 DNA sequence: TGTGCCAGCAGCTTAGGGGGAGGGCCCTGGGAGACCCAGTACTTC. The encoded protein is CASSLGGGPWETQYF. Based on the CDR3 plus reference TRBV11-2 and TRBJ2-5, the full variable domain is EAGVAQSPRYKIIEKRQSVAFWCNPISGHATLYWYQQILGQGPKLLIQFQNNGVVDDSQLPKDRFSAERLKGVDSTLKIQPAKLEDSAVYLCASSLGGGPWETQYFGPGTRLLVL.